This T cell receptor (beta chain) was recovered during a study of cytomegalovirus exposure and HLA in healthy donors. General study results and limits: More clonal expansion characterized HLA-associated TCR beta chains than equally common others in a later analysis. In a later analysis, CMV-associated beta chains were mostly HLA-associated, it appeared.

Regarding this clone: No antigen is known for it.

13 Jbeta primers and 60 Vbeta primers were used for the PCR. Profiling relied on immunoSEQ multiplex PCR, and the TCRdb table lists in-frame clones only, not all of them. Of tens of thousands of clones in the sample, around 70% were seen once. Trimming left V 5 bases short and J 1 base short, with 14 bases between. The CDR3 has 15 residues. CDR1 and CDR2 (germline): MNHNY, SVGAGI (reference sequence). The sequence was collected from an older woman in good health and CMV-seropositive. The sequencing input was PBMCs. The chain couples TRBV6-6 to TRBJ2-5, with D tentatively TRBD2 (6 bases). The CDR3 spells CASSTTSWIQETQYF. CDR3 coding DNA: TGTGCCAGCAGTACGACTAGTTGGATCCAAGAGACCCAGTACTTC.